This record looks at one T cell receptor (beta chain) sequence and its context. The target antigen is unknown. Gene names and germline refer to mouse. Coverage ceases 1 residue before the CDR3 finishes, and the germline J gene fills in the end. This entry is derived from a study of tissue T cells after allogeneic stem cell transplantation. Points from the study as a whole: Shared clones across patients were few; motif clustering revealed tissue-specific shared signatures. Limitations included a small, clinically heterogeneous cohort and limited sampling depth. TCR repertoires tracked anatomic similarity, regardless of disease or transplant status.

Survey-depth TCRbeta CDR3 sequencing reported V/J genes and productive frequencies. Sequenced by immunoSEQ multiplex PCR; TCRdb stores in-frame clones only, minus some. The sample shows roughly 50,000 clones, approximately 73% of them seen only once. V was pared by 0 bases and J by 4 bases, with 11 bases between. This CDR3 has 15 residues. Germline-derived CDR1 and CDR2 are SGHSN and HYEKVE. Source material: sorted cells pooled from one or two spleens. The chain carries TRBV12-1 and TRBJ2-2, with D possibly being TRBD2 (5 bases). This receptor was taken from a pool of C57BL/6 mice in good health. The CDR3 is CASSLGWEGTGQLYF. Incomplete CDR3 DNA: TGTGCCAGCTCTCTCGGCTGGGAAGGCACCGGGCAGCTCTAC. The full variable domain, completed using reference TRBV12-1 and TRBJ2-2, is DSGVVQSPRHIIKEKGGRSVLTCIPISGHSNVVWYQQTLGKELKFLIQHYEKVERDKGFLPSRFSVQQFDDYHSEMNMSALELEDSAMYFCASSLGWEGTGQLYFGEGSKLTVL.